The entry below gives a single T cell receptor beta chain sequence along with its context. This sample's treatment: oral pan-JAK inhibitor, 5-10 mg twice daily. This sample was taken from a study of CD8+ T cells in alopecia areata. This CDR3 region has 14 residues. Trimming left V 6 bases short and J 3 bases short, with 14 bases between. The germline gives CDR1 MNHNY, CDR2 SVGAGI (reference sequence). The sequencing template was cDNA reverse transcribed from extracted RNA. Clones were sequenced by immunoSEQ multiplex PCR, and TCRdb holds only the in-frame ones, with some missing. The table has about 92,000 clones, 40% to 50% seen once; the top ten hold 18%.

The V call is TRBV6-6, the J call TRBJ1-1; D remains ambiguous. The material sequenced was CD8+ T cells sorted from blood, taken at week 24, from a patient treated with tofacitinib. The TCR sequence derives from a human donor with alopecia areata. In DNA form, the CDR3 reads TGTGCCAGCAGGCCCGGCCCCTGGGACACTGAAGCTTTCTTT. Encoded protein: CASRPGPWDTEAFF.